This T cell receptor (beta chain) emerged from a study of blood T cells in healthy people across ages. Study-wide results and caveats: The long-lived group displayed more naive CD4+ cells, plus higher diversity, than the aged donors did. Naive and antigen-experienced cells were not separated, limiting conclusive comparison. Naive T cell percentage strongly correlated with TCR beta diversity.

Regarding this clonotype: Its cognate antigen is unknown.

It was with a sample-barcoded 5' primer and a J-beta primer mix that a second PCR of roughly 6 to 12 cycles was run. Sequencing of every sample gave 2.5 million or more CDR3-containing paired-end reads. TCRdb recomputed calls from the 5' RACE reads with MiXCR, one row per CDR3 protein. The sample comprises 850,000 to 1,300,000 distinct CDR3 sequences, 40% to 55% of which are singletons, and over 15% rests with the top ten. V was pared by 7 bases and J by 8 bases, with 9 bases between. Germline lookup yields CDR1 MDHEN and CDR2 SYDVKM. CDR3 length: 11 residues. This TCR was sampled from a woman aged 55-70 years in good health. Input material: blood. The V call is TRBV28, the J call TRBJ2-1; D is uncertain. This CDR3 reads CASNTIHEQFF. In DNA, the CDR3 is TGTGCCAGCAACACCATCCATGAGCAGTTCTTC.